Detailed here is one T cell receptor beta chain. This sample stems from a study of T cell changes during pregnancy in multiple sclerosis. Here immunoSEQ multiplex PCR was the method, and the copy in TCRdb shows in-frame clones only, minus some. The table has around 62,000 clones, roughly 87% seen once. CDR3 length equals 14 residues. Germline V gives CDR1 MNHEY, CDR2 SMNVEV (reference sequence). V was pared by 2 bases and J by 5 bases, with 12 bases between. Material: peripheral blood, obtained in the first trimester of pregnancy. The chain links TRBV27 to TRBJ1-1, with no clear D. The sequence was obtained from a female donor with multiple sclerosis, enrolled in a pregnancy study. CDR3 amino acids: CASSLGRARTEAFF. The DNA of the CDR3 is TGTGCCAGCAGTTTAGGGAGAGCCAGGACTGAAGCTTTCTTT.